This T cell receptor (beta chain) comes out of a study of identical twins. Findings of the study overall: Compared with models, monozygotic twins showed more out-of-frame TCR alpha sharing.

Unique molecular identifiers were present on cDNA, and template switching added a universal primer site. From the 5' RACE reads, TCRdb called clonotypes with MiXCR, one entry per CDR3 protein. The sample lists 250,000 to 350,000 distinct CDR3 sequences; about 8.1% were seen once. Healthy Caucasians supplied all donations. The V end was cut by 0 bases, the J end by 13 bases, with 11 bases between. The CDR3 is made up of 12 amino acids. CDR1 and CDR2 (germline): SGHKS, YYEKEE (reference sequence). With respect to this clonotype: Its antigen is not identified.

This same sample was also part of a study on yellow fever vaccine responses in identical twins.

Sequenced material: memory (CD45RO+) T cells sorted from blood. The receptor was isolated from a young woman in good health. The genes are TRBV5-5 and TRBJ1-5; D unresolved. This chain's CDR3 is CASSLDNQLQHF. The CDR3, as DNA: TGTGCCAGCAGCTTGGACAATCAGCTTCAGCATTTT.